These 9 T cell receptor beta chains were sequenced from one sample in a study of blood T cell repertoires in COVID-19. The method was immunoSEQ multiplex PCR; TCRdb's version includes in-frame clones alone and lacks a portion of them. The sample shows 270,000 or so clones, more than 85% of them seen only once. Sequenced input: PBMCs or T cells enriched from blood (not recorded which). The origin of the receptors is a man between 40 and 49 years old who had been exposed to COVID-19.

The genes are TRBV19 and TRBJ2-2; D is ambiguous. Trimming shortened V by 2 bases and J by 6 bases, and 7 bases separated the two germline ends. The V gene's germline CDR1 is LNHDA and CDR2 SQIVND (reference sequence). CDR3 length: 13 residues. CDR3 coding DNA: TGTGCCAGTAGTATAACAGTAGCCGGGGAGCTGTTTTTT. Amino acids: CASSITVAGELFF.

This chain connects TRBV9 to TRBJ1-3; 7 bases fit TRBD1. The CDR3 extends over 15 amino acids. In germline, CDR1 is SGDLS, CDR2 YYNGEE. Unmatched junction bases numbered 5, after V lost 3 bases and J lost 2 bases. The CDR3 loop reads CASSEGQLTGNTIYF. CDR3 bases: TGTGCCAGCAGCGAGGGACAGCTAACTGGAAACACCATATATTTT.

The chain employs TRBV29-1 and TRBJ2-1; tentatively, D is TRBD2 (8 bases). This CDR3 comprises 16 residues. CDR1 SQVTM and CDR2 ANQGSEA come from the germline V gene. Trimming took off 6 bases at V and 2 bases at J, with 20 bases between the two ends. The CDR3: CSVQGGGRLAYNEQFF. The CDR3 nucleotides are TGCAGCGTCCAGGGGGGCGGGAGGCTGGCCTACAATGAGCAGTTCTTC.

The V call is TRBV2, the J call TRBJ2-3; 14 bases map to TRBD2. CDR1 and CDR2 (germline): SNHLY, FYNNEI. The CDR3 consists of 19 residues. Germline trimming cut 5 bases from V and 2 bases from J; bases unmatched to any gene: 12. The CDR3, as DNA: TGTGCCAGCAGTTTGCCGGGACTAGCGGGGGATCTGTCCACAGATACGCAGTATTTT. Its protein product is CASSLPGLAGDLSTDTQYF.

This clone has a handful of counts. Here the CDR3 reads CASSVPGQGYEQYF. The CDR3 DNA reads as TGTGCCAGCAGCGTCCCGGGACAGGGGTACGAGCAGTACTTC. The chain recombines TRBV28 with TRBJ2-7, with 10 bases identical to TRBD1. Germline assignment: CDR1 MDHEN and CDR2 SYDVKM. The CDR3 consists of 14 residues. V shed 6 bases and J 4 bases; nucleotides not matched to a gene: 6.

As regards this clone: Other DNA sequences in the sample encode the same CDR3. The CDR3 region is CSARQGAGNTIYF. The CDR3 DNA follows: TGCAGCGCCAGACAGGGGGCTGGAAACACCATATATTTT. The V gene is TRBV29-1, the J gene TRBJ1-3, with 9 bases lining up with TRBD1. V was clipped by 7 bases and J by 2 bases; unmatched bases: 3. This CDR3 region has 13 residues. Looked up from germline, CDR1 is SQVTM and CDR2 is ANQGSEA.

The J gene is TRBJ1-2, the V gene TRBV7-9, with D possibly being TRBD1 (6 bases). This CDR3 comprises 13 residues. CDR1 SEHNR and CDR2 FQNEAQ come from the germline V gene (reference sequence). Deletions cut 2 bases from V and 8 bases from J, with 12 bases between. CDR3 DNA: TGTGCCAGCAGCTTATCAGGGGATGACGGCTACACCTTC. Translation gives CASSLSGDDGYTF.

The V gene is TRBV19, the J gene TRBJ1-2; TRBD1 matches 9 bases. This CDR3 has 16 amino acids. Germline V gene data show CDR1 as LNHDA and CDR2 as SQIVND (reference sequence). Trimming took 6 bases from V and 3 from J; bases not matched to a gene: 11. The CDR3 region has the DNA TGTGCCAGTAGGCCGACAGGGGGAAGAGCGGACTATGGCTACACCTTC. It yields the protein CASRPTGGRADYGYTF.

The genes are TRBV30 and TRBJ1-6; 8 positions match TRBD1. The CDR3 is 13 residues long. CDR1 is GTSNPN and CDR2 is SVGIG in the germline V gene (reference sequence). After removal of 3 bases from V and 10 bases from J, the junction contained 5 bases not matched to a gene. For the CDR3, the DNA is TGTGCCTGGAGCGGACAGGGTCGGTCACCCCTCCACTTT. This codes for CAWSGQGRSPLHF.